These 7 T cell receptor beta chains were sequenced from one sample in a study of T cell repertoires in cytomegalovirus infection. TCRdb redid the calling of the reads with MiXCR, one entry per CDR3 protein. This table holds approximately 500,000 distinct CDR3 sequences, more than 15% found once. Sequenced material: CD8+ T cells from PBMCs. The source of these receptors is a human donor in good health (CMV status not recorded). Some clones in this sample may be carry-over from other donors' samples.

J is TRBJ2-3 and V is TRBV6-2 or TRBV6-3; 10 bases fit TRBD1. V lost 4 bases and J lost 2; bases outside the gene matches: 6. The CDR3 runs to 16 residues. Germline assignment: CDR1 MNHEY and CDR2 SVGEGT. CDR3 bases: TGTGCCAGCAGTTCCCGGGACAGGGGCTACACAGATACGCAGTATTTT. Amino acids: CASSSRDRGYTDTQYF.

This clonotype showed up many times. The chain uses TRBV5-1 and TRBJ2-1; no clear D. The CDR3 is made up of 12 amino acids. V dropped 0 bases and J dropped 6 bases, with 4 bases sitting between them. Per germline, CDR1 SGHRS and CDR2 YFSETQ. CDR3 protein: CASSLDLNEQFF. CDR3 nucleotides: TGCGCCAGCAGCTTGGATCTCAATGAGCAGTTCTTC.

This clonotype occurred a few times. The chain employs TRBV27 and TRBJ2-1, with 10 bases lining up with TRBD2. The J segment lost 4 bases and the V segment lost 5 bases, leaving 5 bases of the junction unmatched. The CDR3 spans 15 residues. Per the germline V gene, CDR1 is MNHEY and CDR2 is SMNVEV (reference sequence). The CDR3 nucleotides are TGTGCCAGCAGTGCGGGACTAGCGAGTTACAATGAGCAGTTCTTC. Protein: CASSAGLASYNEQFF.

In this sample, this clonotype turned up many times. This rearrangement joins TRBV7-9 to TRBJ2-7; TRBD1 matches 7 bases. The CDR3 length is 14 residues. V shed 5 bases, J shed 0 bases, and the junction held 4 bases outside the gene matches. Germline lookup yields CDR1 SEHNR and CDR2 FQNEAQ (reference sequence). Written as DNA, the CDR3 is TGTGCCAGCAGCCCGGACAGGAGCTCCTACGAGCAGTACTTC. It yields the protein CASSPDRSSYEQYF. The complete variable domain, with remaining parts taken from reference TRBV7-9 and TRBJ2-7, reads DTGVSQNPRHKITKRGQNVTFRCDPISEHNRLYWYRQTLGQGPEFLTYFQNEAQLEKSRLLSDRFSAERPKGSFSTLEIQRTEQGDSAMYLCASSPDRSSYEQYFGPGTRLTVT.

The chain recombines TRBV20-1 with TRBJ2-7; 16 nucleotides align to TRBD2. Germline CDR1 is DFQATT and CDR2 is SNEGSKA (reference sequence). This CDR3 comprises 18 residues. V dropped 1 base and J dropped 3; count of bases not matched to a gene: 9. CDR3 loop: CSARVSGTSGGESYEQYF. The CDR3 DNA reads as TGCAGTGCTAGAGTTTCCGGGACTAGCGGGGGGGAAAGCTACGAGCAGTACTTC.

There are many counts of this clonotype. The chain uses TRBV7-3 and TRBJ2-1, with D hard to call. This CDR3 is 13 amino acids long. The V gene lost 6 bases and the J gene lost 5 bases, with 11 bases spanning the gap. Germline CDR1 and CDR2: SGHTA and FQGTGA. The CDR3 region is CASSPHSDNEQFF. Here the CDR3 DNA reads TGTGCCAGCAGTCCCCACTCGGACAATGAGCAGTTCTTC.

This chain links TRBV24-1 with TRBJ2-2; the D gene is possibly TRBD2 (6 bases). CDR3 length: 16 amino acids. Between the trimmed V and J ends, which lost 0 bases and 5 bases, there was a span of 12 bases. Germline CDR1 reads KGHDR; CDR2 reads SFDVKD. CDR3 protein: CATSDLSLEGTGELFF. DNA for the CDR3: TGTGCCACCAGTGATTTGAGTTTGGAGGGGACCGGGGAGCTGTTTTTT.